A single sample gave rise to the 22 T cell receptor beta chains below, sequenced in a study of tumour-infiltrating T cells in Burkitt lymphoma. Generated by immunoSEQ multiplex PCR, the TCRdb table keeps only in-frame clones and is missing some. Here the sample spans around 7,400 clones, around 70% being singletons. Sequencing was done on a sample of tumor tissue. Receptors originate from a human donor with diffuse large B-cell lymphoma.

The V and J genes are TRBV7-9 and TRBJ2-7; D gene ambiguous. The CDR3 runs 13 residues. Deletions cut 0 bases from V and 5 bases from J, with 8 bases between. CDR1 and CDR2 from the germline V gene are SEHNR and FQNEAQ (reference sequence). Here the CDR3 DNA reads TGTGCCAGCAGCTTAGCTTCCGGCGACGAGCAGTACTTC. This sequence encodes CASSLASGDEQYF.

The chain employs TRBV7-2 and TRBJ2-7; 7 positions agree with TRBD2. The germline V gene has CDR1 SGHTA and CDR2 FQGNSA. The CDR3 runs to 15 residues. J was trimmed by 0 bases and V by 5 bases; bases with no gene match: 7. CDR3 sequence: CASSGGVEGSYEQYF. Here the CDR3 DNA reads TGTGCCAGCAGCGGGGGGGTGGAGGGCTCCTACGAGCAGTACTTC.

CDR3 protein: CASSPAGDEQYF. The CDR3 DNA reads as TGTGCCAGCTCACCAGCAGGGGACGAGCAGTACTTC. This chain joins TRBV18 and TRBJ2-7, with D perhaps TRBD1 (6 bases). The CDR3 runs 12 residues. V dropped 2 bases and J dropped 5 bases, with 7 bases sitting between them. Germline lookup yields CDR1 KGHSH and CDR2 LQKENI.

This clone was picked up a small number of times. V gene TRBV9 combines with J gene TRBJ1-3, with 9 bases that match TRBD1. The CDR3 sequence is 13 residues long. After removal of 9 bases from V and 4 bases from J, the junction contained 5 bases not matched to a gene. The germline gives CDR1 SGDLS, CDR2 YYNGEE. The DNA of the CDR3 is TGTGCCACGGGACAGGGACACGGAAACACCATATATTTT. It yields the protein CATGQGHGNTIYF.

This chain connects TRBV7-9 to TRBJ2-3; maybe TRBD2 (5 bases). Trimming left V 1 base short and J 0 bases short, with 14 bases between. Germline CDR1 reads SEHNR; CDR2 reads FQNEAQ (reference sequence). CDR3 length equals 17 residues. Here the CDR3 reads CASSLGSVGGSTDTQYF. DNA of the CDR3: TGTGCCAGCAGCTTAGGGTCGGTAGGAGGTAGCACAGATACGCAGTATTTT.

This clone is classed as medium-sized (0.01 to 0.1%). This rearrangement joins TRBV10-3 to TRBJ1-2; 8 nucleotides align to TRBD1. The CDR3 totals 15 residues. CDR1 ENHRY and CDR2 SYGVKD come from the germline V gene. V trimming: 6 bases; J trimming: 6 bases; junction bases outside the gene matches: 12. CDR3 sequence reads: CAIRAGTGLLDGYTF. CDR3 DNA: TGTGCCATCAGAGCCGGGACAGGACTTTTGGATGGCTACACCTTC.

This clone was counted a single time. The chain is built from TRBV27 and TRBJ1-4; D is perhaps TRBD1 (6 bases). Trimming left V 10 bases short and J 4 bases short, with 22 bases between. This CDR3 has 16 amino acids. CDR1 and CDR2 from the germline V gene are MNHEY and SMNVEV (reference sequence). The CDR3 DNA follows: TGTGCCACCGCCCGATCCAGGGGAATCGGTAATGAAAAACTGTTTTTT. It specifies CATARSRGIGNEKLFF. The full variable domain, its missing parts supplied by reference TRBV27 and TRBJ1-4, is EAQVTQNPRYLITVTGKKLTVTCSQNMNHEYMSWYRQDPGLGLRQIYYSMNVEVTDKGDVPEGYKVSRKEKRNFPLILESPSPNQTSLYFCATARSRGIGNEKLFFGSGTQLSVL.

The sample holds a few counts of this clone. CDR3 sequence reads: CASSWNTEAFF. The DNA for the CDR3 is TGTGCCAGTAGCTGGAACACTGAAGCTTTCTTT. The chain combines TRBV19 with TRBJ1-1, with D uncertain. Between the trimmed V and J ends, which lost 6 bases and 1 base, there was a span of 3 bases. The germline gives CDR1 LNHDA, CDR2 SQIVND (reference sequence). There are 11 residues in the CDR3. Complete variable domain (other parts from reference TRBV19 and TRBJ1-1): DGGITQSPKYLFRKEGQNVTLSCEQNLNHDAMYWYRQDPGQGLRLIYYSQIVNDFQKGDIAEGYSVSREKKESFPLTVTSAQKNPTAFYLCASSWNTEAFFGQGTRLTVV.

The chain joins TRBV6-5 to TRBJ2-3; D uncertain. V was shortened by 8 bases and J by 1 base, with 4 bases between the two germline ends. Germline CDR1 and CDR2: MNHEY and SVGAGI. This CDR3 has 11 amino acids. DNA of the CDR3: TGTGCCAGCTCTCGCACAGATACGCAGTATTTT. This sequence encodes CASSRTDTQYF.

This chain connects TRBV6-1 to TRBJ2-5; D gene ambiguous. Germline V gene lookup returns CDR1 MNHNS and CDR2 SASEGT. The V gene lost 4 bases and the J gene lost 5 bases, with 8 bases spanning the gap. The CDR3 has 12 amino acids. The CDR3 spells CASSGWGETQYF. In DNA, the CDR3 is TGTGCCAGCAGTGGATGGGGTGAGACCCAGTACTTC.

This chain joins TRBV9 and TRBJ2-1; tentatively, D is TRBD2 (5 bases). Between the trimmed V and J ends, which lost 4 bases and 1 base, there was a span of 15 bases. Germline assignment: CDR1 SGDLS and CDR2 YYNGEE. The CDR3 totals 16 residues. For the CDR3, the DNA is TGTGCCAGCAGCCCGAGAGGGCTTCAGTCCTACAATGAGCAGTTCTTC. Translated, it gives CASSPRGLQSYNEQFF.

The chain recombines TRBV27 with TRBJ1-2, with D uncertain. In germline, CDR1 is MNHEY, CDR2 SMNVEV (reference sequence). The CDR3 has 13 amino acids. Trimming pared 3 bases from V and 3 bases from J, leaving 8 bases between. CDR3 nucleotides: TGTGCCAGCAGTTTCGGACGGGACTATGGCTACACCTTC. This gives the protein CASSFGRDYGYTF.

There are a few counts of this clone. The chain recombines TRBV15 with TRBJ1-4, with 8 positions matching TRBD1. This CDR3 spans 14 amino acids. Germline CDR1 reads LNHNV; CDR2 reads YYDKDF (reference sequence). V lost 2 bases to trimming and J lost 8 bases; unmatched junction nucleotides: 4. In nucleotides, the CDR3 is TGTGCCACCAGCAGAACGACAGGGGTCGAAAAACTGTTTTTT. Its translation is CATSRTTGVEKLFF.

The chain is built from TRBV6-6 and TRBJ1-2, with 7 bases that match TRBD1. Germline lookup yields CDR1 MNHNY and CDR2 SVGAGI (reference sequence). Trimming at V came to 6 bases and at J to 2 bases, leaving 9 bases not matched to a gene. CDR3 size: 15 residues. CDR3: CASSPVTTGNYGYTF. DNA for the CDR3: TGTGCCAGCAGCCCCGTTACGACAGGGAACTATGGCTACACCTTC.

The V gene is TRBV7-9, the J gene TRBJ1-5; D unclear. The V end lost 0 bases, the J end lost 6 bases, and 3 bases lay between the germline ends. Germline V gives CDR1 SEHNR, CDR2 FQNEAQ (reference sequence). The length of the CDR3 is 12 residues. In DNA, the CDR3 is TGTGCCAGCAGCTTAGCCTCTCAGCCCCAGCATTTT. Translated: CASSLASQPQHF. Full variable domain (outside the CDR3, taken from reference TRBV7-9 and TRBJ1-5): DTGVSQNPRHKITKRGQNVTFRCDPISEHNRLYWYRQTLGQGPEFLTYFQNEAQLEKSRLLSDRFSAERPKGSFSTLEIQRTEQGDSAMYLCASSLASQPQHFGDGTRLSIL.

V usage is TRBV6-5 and J usage is TRBJ1-4; 7 nucleotides line up with TRBD1. Per the germline V gene, CDR1 is MNHEY and CDR2 is SVGAGI. This CDR3 comprises 15 residues. Trimming took 5 bases from V and 8 from J; bases not matched to a gene: 11. CDR3 residues: CASSPHRQGEEKLFF. CDR3 DNA sequence: TGTGCCAGCAGTCCTCACCGGCAGGGGGAAGAAAAACTGTTTTTT.

In this sample, this clone turned up a few times. The rearrangement joins TRBV9 to TRBJ1-1; TRBD1 is a possible D gene (6 bases). V lost 4 bases and J lost 1, with 17 bases in between. This CDR3 comprises 16 residues. Germline V CDR1 and CDR2: SGDLS, YYNGEE. CDR3 residues: CASSLPPGTRNTEAFF. The CDR3 coding sequence is TGTGCCAGCAGCCTACCACCTGGGACAAGGAACACTGAAGCTTTCTTT.

The chain combines TRBV5-4 with TRBJ2-5; D assignment may be TRBD1 or TRBD2 (5 bases each). The CDR3 is 13 amino acids. Between the trimmed V and J ends, which lost 4 bases and 6 bases, there was a span of 13 bases. CDR1 is SGHNT, CDR2 YYREEE, per germline (reference sequence). The CDR3 DNA follows: TGTGCCAGCAGCCAAGGGGAGAGGAAGACCCAGTACTTC. Its translation is CASSQGERKTQYF.

This clone was seen only once. CDR3 in DNA: TGCGCCAGCAACTACTCCGGGACAGAGTGCTACGAGCAGTACTTC. This sequence encodes CASNYSGTECYEQYF. V gene TRBV10-2 combines with J gene TRBJ2-7; 7 bases match TRBD1. Germline V lookup: CDR1 WSHSY, CDR2 SAAADI. V trimming: 7 bases; J trimming: 3 bases; junction bases outside the gene matches: 12. This CDR3 is built from 15 residues.

J is TRBJ1-2 and V is TRBV5-1, with D hard to call. The CDR3 loop spans 15 amino acids. CDR1 SGHRS and CDR2 YFSETQ come from the germline V gene. V lost 3 bases and J 6 bases, leaving 18 bases between the germline ends. The CDR3 here is CASSWTSGGKDGYTF. CDR3 coding DNA: TGCGCCAGCAGCTGGACCTCTGGAGGGAAGGATGGCTACACCTTC.

The chain recombines TRBV29-1 with TRBJ1-1; possible D gene TRBD1, 5 bases. The CDR3 is 11 residues long. CDR1 is SQVTM, CDR2 ANQGSEA, per germline. Trimming cost V 3 bases and J 11 bases, with 13 bases left between them. CDR3 in amino acids: CSVDRGYSAFF. The CDR3 nucleotides read TGCAGCGTTGATCGGGGCTACAGCGCTTTCTTT. The full variable domain, completed using reference TRBV29-1 and TRBJ1-1, is SAVISQKPSRDICQRGTSLTIQCQVDSQVTMMFWYRQQPGQSLTLIATANQGSEATYESGFVIDKFPISRPNLTFSTLTVSNMSPEDSSIYLCSVDRGYSAFFGQGTRLTVV.

V and J are TRBV18 and TRBJ2-7; D is perhaps TRBD2 (5 bases). The V end was cut by 3 bases, the J end by 6 bases, with 12 bases between. CDR3 length: 13 amino acids. Per the germline V gene, CDR1 is KGHSH and CDR2 is LQKENI. The CDR3 coding sequence is TGTGCCAGCTCACCGCCCGGGGTCTCCGAGCAGTACTTC. This sequence encodes CASSPPGVSEQYF.